The T cell receptor beta chain described here comes from a study of CD8 T cells in ankylosing spondylitis. Whole-study results and caveats: Matched ankylosing spondylitis synovial fluid reportedly contained a significantly enriched population of disease-linked clones. Earlier reports found some motif variants in synovial fluid and blood in reactive arthritis. For ankylosing spondylitis blood, a TCR beta motif of roughly 8 highly homologous variants appeared characteristic.

Scientists made TCR beta libraries using quantitative 5'-RACE with molecular barcodes. Each CDR3 protein gets one entry after TCRdb re-called the 5' RACE reads with MiXCR. The sample carries about 800,000 distinct CDR3 sequences, around 11% recorded once. This clonotype has more than one count but fewer than ten. Its specificity is unknown. Germline values: CDR1 LNHNV, CDR2 YYDKDF (reference sequence). There are 11 residues in the CDR3. Deletions cut 0 bases from V and 12 bases from J, with 8 bases between. The rearrangement links TRBV15 to TRBJ1-1; possibly TRBD1 for D (5 bases). Sequences were obtained from blood, either unsorted or a sorted T cell fraction (not recorded which). The receptor's source is a male donor with ankylosing spondylitis. CDR3 loop: CATSREGGTFF. The CDR3 nucleotides are TGTGCCACCAGCAGAGAGGGGGGAACTTTCTTT.